These 2 T cell receptor beta chains were sequenced from one sample in a study of radiation and T cells in renal cell carcinoma. Time point of the sample: blood 4 weeks post-SBRT, at nephrectomy. The treatment was: 15 Gy SBRT to primary tumor, nephrectomy 4 weeks later. TCRdb's table, derived via immunoSEQ multiplex PCR, lists solely in-frame clones and lacks some. This sample yields about 77,000 clones, of which around four fifths are seen a single time; under 2.5% belongs to the top ten. This specimen was blood, taken from a patient whose treatment included radiotherapy and nephrectomy. These receptors were collected from an older woman with renal cell carcinoma.

The chain joins TRBV2 to TRBJ2-7; 10 nucleotides agree with TRBD1. V shed 5 bases, J shed 6 bases, and the junction held 13 bases outside the gene matches. The CDR3 length is 16 residues. The germline gives CDR1 SNHLY, CDR2 FYNNEI. The DNA for the CDR3 is TGTGCCAGCAGTCCCCCCCGGACAGGGGGAATGTCCGAGCAGTACTTC. Translating it yields CASSPPRTGGMSEQYF.

The chain combines TRBV29-1 with TRBJ2-6; no definite D call. V was clipped by 0 bases and J by 1 base, with 7 bases between them. The CDR3 runs to 15 residues. In germline, CDR1 is SQVTM, CDR2 ANQGSEA. The DNA of the CDR3 is TGCAGCGTTGAAGAGAAGGGTTCTGGGGCCAACGTCCTGACTTTC. Translating it yields CSVEEKGSGANVLTF.